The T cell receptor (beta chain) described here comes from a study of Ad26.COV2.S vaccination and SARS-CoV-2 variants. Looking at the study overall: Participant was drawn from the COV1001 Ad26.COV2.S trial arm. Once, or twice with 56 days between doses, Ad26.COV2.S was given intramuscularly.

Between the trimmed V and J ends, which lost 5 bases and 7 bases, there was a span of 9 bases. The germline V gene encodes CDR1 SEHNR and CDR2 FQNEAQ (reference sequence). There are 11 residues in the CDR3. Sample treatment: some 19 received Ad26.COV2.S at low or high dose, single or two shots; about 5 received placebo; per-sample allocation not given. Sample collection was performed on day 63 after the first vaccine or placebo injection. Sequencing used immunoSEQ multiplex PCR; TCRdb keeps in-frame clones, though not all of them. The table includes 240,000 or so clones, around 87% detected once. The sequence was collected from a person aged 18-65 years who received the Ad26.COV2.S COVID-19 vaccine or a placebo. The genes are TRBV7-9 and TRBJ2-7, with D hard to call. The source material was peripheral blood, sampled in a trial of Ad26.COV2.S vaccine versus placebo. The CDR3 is CASSTTWEQYF. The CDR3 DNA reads TGTGCCAGCAGCACTACATGGGAGCAGTACTTC.